These 32 T cell receptor beta chains originate from one sample sequenced in a study of spatial heterogeneity in lung cancer. Points from the study as a whole: Mutation counts in tumors were tracked by counts of expanded intratumoral alpha and beta TCRs.

TCRdb called the 5' RACE reads again in MiXCR, with one record for every CDR3 protein. The sample carries about 27,000 distinct CDR3 sequences, 7.1% recorded once. Documented time point: sample taken at primary tumor resection. What these receptors recognize is not known. The sample in question was lung tumor tissue, obtained at surgery. Source of these receptors: a male donor with early-stage non-small cell lung cancer.

This clonotype was seen ten or more times. A junction boundary mismatches the germline segment, possibly from a read error. The chain joins TRBV6-6 to TRBJ2-7; D ambiguous. CDR1 and CDR2 (germline): MNHNY, SVGAGI (reference sequence). This CDR3 contains 16 residues. CDR3 DNA: TGTGCCAGCATTTACTCGACTTACGGACCCGACTACGAGCAGTACTTC. Translated: CASIYSTYGPDYEQYF.

The rearrangement links TRBV14 to TRBJ1-2; TRBD1 agrees at 9 bases. This CDR3 has 15 amino acids. V lost 4 bases and J lost 3; bases outside the gene matches: 6. Per the germline V gene, CDR1 is SGHDN and CDR2 is FVKESK. The CDR3 protein is CASSRGQGFDYGYTF. In DNA, the CDR3 is TGTGCCAGCAGCCGCGGACAGGGGTTCGACTATGGCTACACCTTC.

The chain recombines TRBV5-5 with TRBJ2-6; no clear D gene. The CDR3 spans 14 residues. With 1 base removed from V and 4 bases from J, the gap between germline ends came to 6 bases. Germline V CDR1 and CDR2: SGHKS, YYEKEE (reference sequence). The CDR3 DNA sequence: TGTGCCAGCAGCTTGCTCACAGGGGCCAACGTCCTGACTTTC. This encodes CASSLLTGANVLTF.

V is TRBV29-1 and J is TRBJ1-1; TRBD1 agrees at 7 bases. V shed 5 bases, J shed 3 bases, and the junction held 6 bases outside the gene matches. The CDR3 contains 13 residues. The germline CDR1 and CDR2 sequences are SQVTM and ANQGSEA. CDR3 DNA sequence: TGCAGCGTTCGCAGGGGGGGGTACACTGAAGCTTTCTTT. Amino acid sequence: CSVRRGGYTEAFF.

This clonotype occurred many times. The chain links TRBV7-2 to TRBJ2-2; D is undetermined. In germline, CDR1 is SGHTA, CDR2 FQGNSA. V dropped 2 bases and J dropped 4 bases, with 11 bases sitting between them. This CDR3 has 15 residues. CDR3 residues: CASSLLTGFTGELFF. The CDR3 DNA sequence: TGTGCCAGCAGCTTATTAACGGGTTTCACCGGGGAGCTGTTTTTT. The whole variable domain, filled in from reference TRBV7-2 and TRBJ2-2, reads GAGVSQSPSNKVTEKGKDVELRCDPISGHTALYWYRQSLGQGLEFLIYFQGNSAPDKSGLPSDRFSAERTGGSVSTLTIQRTQQEDSAVYLCASSLLTGFTGELFFGEGSRLTVL.

This clonotype was picked up many times. The chain is built from TRBV4-1 and TRBJ2-5; D remains ambiguous. CDR1 and CDR2 (germline): MGHRA, YSYEKL. This CDR3 has 13 residues. Deletions cut 4 bases from V and 3 bases from J, with 9 bases between. CDR3 DNA: TGCGCCAGCAGCCTTTCAGATAAAGAGACCCAGTACTTC. This sequence encodes CASSLSDKETQYF.

CDR3 amino acids: CASSFYGGGIIDEQFF. The CDR3 DNA reads TGTGCCAGCAGCTTTTATGGGGGAGGAATTATCGATGAGCAGTTCTTC. The rearrangement links TRBV7-9 to TRBJ2-1, with D possibly matching TRBD2 (6 bases). Germline loops: CDR1 SEHNR, CDR2 FQNEAQ (reference sequence). Trimming stripped 3 bases from V and 8 bases from J, with 20 bases between. The CDR3 totals 16 residues.

This clonotype has a handful of counts. This chain connects TRBV4-2 to TRBJ2-7; perhaps TRBD1 as D (6 bases). Deletions cut 1 base from V and 1 base from J, with 17 bases between. Germline CDR1 LGHNA, CDR2 YNFKEQ. The CDR3 runs to 17 residues. The CDR3, as DNA: TGTGCCAGCAGCCAAGCCCTCCGGGACACCTTTTCCTACGAGCAGTACTTC. Its protein product is CASSQALRDTFSYEQYF.

This clonotype was counted at least ten times. This sequence joins TRBV20-1 and TRBJ1-5; maybe TRBD1 (5 bases). The ends were cut back, 5 bases at V and 6 bases at J, with 17 bases in the middle. This CDR3 has 14 residues. The V gene's germline CDR1 is DFQATT and CDR2 SNEGSKA (reference sequence). The CDR3 sequence is CSAQRGTQGQPQHF. The CDR3, as DNA: TGCAGTGCTCAGAGGGGTACTCAAGGTCAGCCCCAGCATTTT.

In its sample, this clonotype was seen many times. J is TRBJ2-5 and V is TRBV6-5, with 11 bases identical to TRBD2. Germline values: CDR1 MNHEY, CDR2 SVGAGI. This CDR3 has 15 residues. V lost 6 bases to trimming and J lost 5 bases; unmatched junction nucleotides: 8. The CDR3 here is CASSRGTSGWETQYF. The CDR3 bases are TGTGCCAGCAGCCGCGGGACTAGCGGATGGGAGACCCAGTACTTC.

The V call is TRBV6-1, the J call TRBJ2-7, with D uncertain. V was shortened by 4 bases and J by 1 base, with 11 bases between the two germline ends. The CDR3 contains 14 residues. Germline assignment: CDR1 MNHNS and CDR2 SASEGT. The CDR3 region has the DNA TGTGCCAGCAGTGGTGATTGGGCGTCCTACGAGCAGTACTTC. It translates to CASSGDWASYEQYF.

This clonotype showed up many times. J is TRBJ1-6 and V is TRBV6-5; no firm D call. The CDR3 consists of 14 residues. Germline values: CDR1 MNHEY, CDR2 SVGAGI. Trimming removed 5 bases from V and 7 bases from J, with 12 bases in between. The CDR3, as DNA: TGTGCCAGCAGTCCCCGCGGGGAAAATTCACCCCTCCACTTT. It yields the protein CASSPRGENSPLHF.

This clonotype was detected many times. V usage is TRBV11-2 and J usage is TRBJ2-2; D may be TRBD1 (5 bases). There are 11 residues in the CDR3. CDR1 SGHAT and CDR2 FQNNGV come from the germline V gene. Written as DNA, the CDR3 is TGTGCAGGGGATGGGACCGGGGAGCTGTTTTTT. Amino acid sequence: CAGDGTGELFF.

The table lists this clonotype with many counts. This chain joins TRBV20-1 and TRBJ2-7; 8 nucleotides match TRBD2. J lost 3 bases, V lost 0 bases, and 4 bases had no gene match. This CDR3 has 14 residues. Germline assignment: CDR1 DFQATT and CDR2 SNEGSKA (reference sequence). CDR3 residues: CSARERGVYYEQYF. CDR3 sequence (DNA): TGCAGTGCTAGAGAGCGGGGGGTCTACTACGAGCAGTACTTC.

The table lists this clonotype with many counts. V usage is TRBV6-1 and J usage is TRBJ2-7; 8 nucleotides align to TRBD2. The CDR3 length is 13 residues. With 5 bases clipped from V and 6 bases from J, the junction kept 6 bases outside the gene matches. Germline CDR1 reads MNHNS; CDR2 reads SASEGT. The CDR3 DNA sequence: TGTGCCAGCAGTCGCGGCGGGGGGATCGAGCAGTACTTC. This encodes CASSRGGGIEQYF.

The sample holds many counts of this clonotype. The chain has TRBV5-1 and TRBJ2-1; 7 bases are a match to TRBD1. Germline-derived CDR1 and CDR2 are SGHRS and YFSETQ. V was pared by 0 bases and J by 9 bases, with 9 bases of the junction left unmatched. This CDR3 region has 15 residues. The CDR3 bases are TGCGCCAGCAGCTTGGCTGTGACAGGGCGAGGTGAGCAGTTCTTC. Residues: CASSLAVTGRGEQFF.

The chain recombines TRBV29-1 with TRBJ1-4; a possible D gene is TRBD1 (5 bases). The CDR3 has 12 residues. Between the trimmed V and J ends, which lost 7 bases and 8 bases, there was a span of 14 bases. Per germline, CDR1 SQVTM and CDR2 ANQGSEA. CDR3 in amino acids: CSAQQETEKLFF. The CDR3 DNA reads as TGCAGCGCTCAACAGGAGACGGAAAAACTGTTTTTT.

In this sample, this clonotype turned up many times. V gene TRBV29-1 combines with J gene TRBJ1-5; D is ambiguous. Deletions cut 6 bases from V and 1 base from J, with 13 bases between. Germline CDR1 reads SQVTM; CDR2 reads ANQGSEA. The CDR3 runs 14 residues. The CDR3 sequence is CSVATGRSNQPQHF. In DNA form, the CDR3 reads TGCAGCGTCGCCACCGGCAGAAGCAATCAGCCCCAGCATTTT.

The sample holds many counts of this clonotype. The chain combines TRBV18 with TRBJ1-5, with D uncertain. Trimming left V 3 bases short and J 3 bases short, with 12 bases between. The CDR3 totals 15 residues. Germline-derived CDR1 and CDR2 are KGHSH and LQKENI. DNA of the CDR3: TGTGCCAGCTCACCTGGTTTGGACTTCAATCAGCCCCAGCATTTT. This translates into CASSPGLDFNQPQHF.

This clonotype has more than one count but fewer than ten. The V call is TRBV18, the J call TRBJ2-1; possible D gene TRBD1, 5 bases. The germline V gene encodes CDR1 KGHSH and CDR2 LQKENI. Trimming removed 1 base at V and 3 bases at J, with 7 bases between. The CDR3 contains 14 residues. CDR3 region: CASSPRQGYNEQFF. Written as DNA, the CDR3 is TGTGCCAGCTCACCACGGCAGGGCTACAATGAGCAGTTCTTC.

This clonotype was seen many times. The CDR3 DNA sequence: TGTGCCAGCAGCGCCGACAGATATGGCTACACCTTC. This sequence encodes CASSADRYGYTF. The genes are TRBV7-2 and TRBJ1-2; D possibly corresponds to TRBD1 (5 bases). Germline values: CDR1 SGHTA, CDR2 FQGNSA. The CDR3 sequence is 12 residues long. V was pared by 5 bases and J by 5 bases, with 9 bases between.

This clonotype has a count of ten or more. The chain combines TRBV15 with TRBJ1-3, with a possible D match to TRBD1 (5 bases). The V end was cut by 0 bases, the J end by 4 bases, with 10 bases between. Germline values: CDR1 LNHNV, CDR2 YYDKDF (reference sequence). This CDR3 has 15 amino acids. DNA of the CDR3: TGTGCCACCAGCAGAGATCCCGGGGGAGGAAACACCATATATTTT. Amino acids: CATSRDPGGGNTIYF.

This clonotype has a count of ten or more. The rearrangement uses TRBV6-1 and TRBJ1-4, with TRBD1 identical over 12 bases. CDR3 length equals 17 residues. Germline CDR1 and CDR2: MNHNS and SASEGT. J gave up 4 bases and V 6 bases, and 9 bases lay outside the gene matches. In DNA form, the CDR3 reads TGTGCCAGCAGCCGGGACAGGGGGCGAGTTCTTAATGAAAAACTGTTTTTT. Its protein product is CASSRDRGRVLNEKLFF.

This clonotype was seen repeatedly, ten times or more. This rearrangement joins TRBV6-5 to TRBJ1-2, with D perhaps TRBD1 (5 bases). Trimming took 7 bases from V and 4 from J, leaving 13 bases between them. CDR1 and CDR2 (germline): MNHEY, SVGAGI. The CDR3 covers 13 residues. As DNA, the CDR3 is TGTGCCAGCACCAACGGGGGATTCTATGGCTACACCTTC. Translated: CASTNGGFYGYTF.

The J gene is TRBJ1-4, the V gene TRBV19; 8 bases match TRBD1. V was pared by 5 bases and J by 8 bases, with 13 bases of the junction left unmatched. The CDR3 is 16 amino acids. Germline V CDR1 and CDR2: LNHDA, SQIVND (reference sequence). CDR3 protein: CASSFPPTGDKEKLFF. CDR3 in DNA: TGTGCCAGTAGTTTCCCCCCGACAGGGGATAAGGAAAAACTGTTTTTT.

This clonotype was observed many times. The chain carries TRBV5-1 and TRBJ1-2; D may be TRBD1 (5 bases). CDR3 length equals 15 residues. Germline V gene sequence: CDR1 SGHRS, CDR2 YFSETQ. The germline V and J ends were trimmed by 4 bases and 5 bases, with 18 bases remaining between them. CDR3 in amino acids: CASSLMERGQYGYTF. In DNA, the CDR3 is TGCGCCAGCAGCCTCATGGAACGGGGCCAGTATGGCTACACCTTC. Combining the CDR3 with reference TRBV5-1 and TRBJ1-2 gives the whole variable domain KAGVTQTPRYLIKTRGQQVTLSCSPISGHRSVSWYQQTPGQGLQFLFEYFSETQRNKGNFPGRFSGRQFSNSRSEMNVSTLELGDSALYLCASSLMERGQYGYTFGSGTRLTVV.

This clonotype was seen many times. This chain uses TRBV5-1 with TRBJ2-7; D unresolved. V dropped 0 bases and J dropped 6 bases, with 7 bases sitting between them. This CDR3 comprises 12 residues. CDR1 is SGHRS and CDR2 is YFSETQ in the germline V gene. CDR3 sequence reads: CASSLGFGEQYF. DNA of the CDR3: TGCGCCAGCAGCTTGGGTTTCGGCGAGCAGTACTTC.

This clonotype was recorded many times. The J gene is TRBJ1-1, the V gene TRBV2; maybe TRBD1 (6 bases). The CDR3 has 14 amino acids. The ends were cut back, 7 bases at V and 1 base at J, with 13 bases in the middle. CDR1 is SNHLY and CDR2 is FYNNEI in the germline V gene. CDR3 region: CASIRMGANTEAFF. Here the CDR3 DNA reads TGTGCCAGCATAAGGATGGGGGCGAACACTGAAGCTTTCTTT.

The V and J genes are TRBV20-1 and TRBJ2-7, with D perhaps assigned TRBD1 or TRBD2 (5 bases each). The CDR3 covers 13 residues. Germline values: CDR1 DFQATT, CDR2 SNEGSKA (reference sequence). V was shortened by 6 bases and J by 1 base, with 13 bases between the two germline ends. Here the CDR3 reads CSAPWDGSYEQYF. The CDR3 region has the DNA TGCAGTGCCCCGTGGGACGGGTCCTACGAGCAGTACTTC.

In this sample, this clonotype turned up many times. V gene TRBV20-1 combines with J gene TRBJ1-5; 7 bases map to TRBD1. CDR1 is DFQATT and CDR2 is SNEGSKA in the germline V gene (reference sequence). Losses at the gene ends were 5 bases for V and 0 bases for J; bases not matched to a gene: 1. The CDR3 totals 13 residues. DNA of the CDR3: TGCAGTGCTTGGGACAGTAGCAATCAGCCCCAGCATTTT. This translates into CSAWDSSNQPQHF.

Only a few counts were recorded for this clonotype. The chain has TRBV18 and TRBJ2-6; 7 bases match TRBD1. The CDR3 spans 17 residues. V gave up 6 bases and J gave up 1 base; unmatched junction bases: 9. Germline assignment: CDR1 KGHSH and CDR2 LQKENI. CDR3 residues: CASSSTGYSSGANVLTF. In nucleotides, the CDR3 is TGTGCCAGCTCGTCGACAGGGTATTCGTCTGGGGCCAACGTCCTGACTTTC.

This clonotype occurred a few times. The V and J genes are TRBV5-8 and TRBJ2-3; 8 bases line up with TRBD2. CDR1 SGHTS and CDR2 YDEGEE come from the germline V gene. The junction had 7 bases not matched to a gene; V was cut back by 2 bases and J by 5 bases. There are 15 residues in the CDR3. CDR3 amino acids: CASSLDGGAEDTQYF. Written as DNA, the CDR3 is TGTGCCAGCAGCTTAGACGGGGGGGCCGAAGATACGCAGTATTTT.